This TCR beta chain was sequenced for a study of blood T cell repertoires in COVID-19. The overall study: T cells, B-cell-depleted T cells, or PBMCs supplied cDNA or gDNA.

Cohorts were determined from participant-reported clinical history. No more than 2 weeks before study entry, exposed participants had met a case of COVID-19. Germline values: CDR1 KGHSH, CDR2 LQKENI. This CDR3 is 14 amino acids long. Trimming cost V 2 bases and J 6 bases, with 12 bases left between them. Profiling relied on immunoSEQ multiplex PCR, and the TCRdb table lists in-frame clones only, not all of them. The sample holds 220,000 or so clones, just under 90% seen once. This clone has only one observation. Sequencing was performed on PBMCs or T cells enriched from blood (not recorded which). This receptor was obtained from a man between 45 and 60 years old who had been exposed to COVID-19. The J gene is TRBJ2-3, the V gene TRBV18; D perhaps matches TRBD1 (6 bases). CDR3 region: CASSPNGGADTQYF. CDR3 sequence (DNA): TGTGCCAGCTCACCAAATGGGGGCGCCGATACGCAGTATTTT.